This T cell receptor (beta chain) was sequenced for a study of metastatic and nonmetastatic thyroid tumors. TCRdb recomputed clones from the PCR reads via MiXCR. This sample yields about 40,000 clones, of which about 17% are seen a single time; 3% to 4% belongs to the top ten. Germline CDR1 reads MNHEY; CDR2 reads SMNVEV (reference sequence). CDR3 size: 13 residues. Remarks on this clone: Germline and junction disagree at one end, which may indicate a read error.

Not a single patient had been given any form of treatment at any point before undergoing thyroid surgery. The sample consisted of blood. The rearrangement links TRBV27 to TRBJ1-1; D is unclear. This TCR derives from a female donor with papillary thyroid cancer or a benign thyroid nodule (not recorded which). Some clones in this sample may be carry-over from other donors' samples. The CDR3 sequence is CASSLAENTEAFF. CDR3 nucleotide sequence: TGTGCCAGCAGTTTAGCGGAGAACACTGAAGCCTTCTTT.